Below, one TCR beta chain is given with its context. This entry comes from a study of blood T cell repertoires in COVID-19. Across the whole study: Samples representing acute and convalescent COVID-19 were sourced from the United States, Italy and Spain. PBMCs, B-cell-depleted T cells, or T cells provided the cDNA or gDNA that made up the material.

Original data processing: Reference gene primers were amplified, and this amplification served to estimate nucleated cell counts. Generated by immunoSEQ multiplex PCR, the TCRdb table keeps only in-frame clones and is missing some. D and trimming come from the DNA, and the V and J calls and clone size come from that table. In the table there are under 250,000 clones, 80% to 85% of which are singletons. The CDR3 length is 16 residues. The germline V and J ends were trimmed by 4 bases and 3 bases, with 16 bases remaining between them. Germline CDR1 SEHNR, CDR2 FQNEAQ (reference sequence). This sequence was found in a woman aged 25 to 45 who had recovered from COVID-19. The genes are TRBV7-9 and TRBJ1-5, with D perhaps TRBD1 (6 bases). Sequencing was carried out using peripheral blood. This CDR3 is CASSSTLTGTNQPQHF. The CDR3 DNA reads TGTGCCAGCAGCTCCACTCTGACAGGAACCAATCAGCCCCAGCATTTT. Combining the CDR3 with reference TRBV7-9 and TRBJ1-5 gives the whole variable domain DTGVSQNPRHKITKRGQNVTFRCDPISEHNRLYWYRQTLGQGPEFLTYFQNEAQLEKSRLLSDRFSAERPKGSFSTLEIQRTEQGDSAMYLCASSSTLTGTNQPQHFGDGTRLSIL.